This is a list of T cell receptor beta chains from one sample in a study of blood T cell repertoires in COVID-19. This table comes from immunoSEQ multiplex PCR, and its TCRdb copy is limited to in-frame clones, with some not included. The top ten clones hold around 15% of a sample with 260,000 or so clones, 80% to 90% of them seen once. The sample comprised PBMCs or T cells enriched from blood (not recorded which). These receptors originate from a man aged 18 to 30 who had recovered from COVID-19. Each CDR3 is given without its conserved first and last residue.

>TRBJ1-5|TRBV7-9
ASSLGGGTGNQPQH
>TRBJ1-2|TRBV7-9
ASSLRRQGRDYGYT
>TRBJ1-2|TRBV27
ASTPGQGLSGYT
>TRBJ2-7|TRBV28
ASSLGGGQGN
>TRBJ2-4|TRBV2
ASSEEGGLPIAKNIQY
>TRBJ2-5|TRBV5-6
ASSLLAHQTSIETQY
>TRBJ1-1|TRBV6-4
ATAAEANTEAF
>TRBJ2-7|TRBV5-4
ASSATSGSSYEQY
>TRBJ2-7|TRBV10-3
AISEPSGEYEQY
>TRBJ2-3|TRBV11-2
ASSLQGTDTQY
>TRBJ1-5|TRBV6-5
ASSIDRPNNQPQH
>TRBJ2-2|TRBV10-3
AIRIQGAPTGELF
>TRBJ2-1|TRBV19
ASSPPGPSYNEQF
>TRBJ1-1|TRBV30
AWSVSNTEAF
>TRBJ1-2|TRBV2
ASSELSETNYGYT
>TRBJ2-5|TRBV5-4
ASSLRLAVQETQY
>TRBJ1-6|TRBV7-9
ASSFSGAGDSPLH
>TRBJ1-2|TRBV29-1
SVSRLSNYGYT
>TRBJ2-2|TRBV5-1
ASSFGQGNTRNTGELF
>TRBJ2-7|TRBV3-1/TRBV3-2
ASSVQGNLPYEQY
>TRBJ1-1|TRBV18
ASSHYLGGNTEAF
>TRBJ2-7|TRBV7-2
ASSTGQGSTYEQY
>TRBJ1-3|TRBV7-2
ASSLVAGALSGNTIY
>TRBJ2-7|TRBV4-1
ASSQDPSGGLHEQY
>TRBJ2-5|TRBV3-1/TRBV3-2
ASSQEQRGGLETQY
>TRBJ2-3|TRBV4-2
ASSQEEGGHGTDTQY
>TRBJ1-6|TRBV2
ASSRGGQGYNSPLH
>TRBJ2-7|TRBV5-1
ASSPIGQGSYEQY
>TRBJ2-2|TRBV13
ASSLVGGRTLNTGELF
>TRBJ2-7|TRBV10-2
ASSSQGQIFVGQY
>TRBJ2-1|TRBV15
ATSSTYGGYNEQF